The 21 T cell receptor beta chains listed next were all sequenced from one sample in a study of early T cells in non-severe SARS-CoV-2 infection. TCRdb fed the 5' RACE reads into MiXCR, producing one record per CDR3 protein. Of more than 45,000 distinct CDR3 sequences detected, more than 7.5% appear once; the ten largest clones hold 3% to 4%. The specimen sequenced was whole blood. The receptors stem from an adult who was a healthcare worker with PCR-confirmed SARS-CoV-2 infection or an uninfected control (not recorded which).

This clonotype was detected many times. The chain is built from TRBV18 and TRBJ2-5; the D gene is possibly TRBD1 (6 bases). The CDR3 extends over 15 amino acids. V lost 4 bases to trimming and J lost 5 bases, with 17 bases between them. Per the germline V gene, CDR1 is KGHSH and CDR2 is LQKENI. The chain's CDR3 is CASSLSDRRTETQYF. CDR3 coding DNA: TGTGCCAGCTCACTATCTGACAGGAGAACGGAGACCCAGTACTTC.

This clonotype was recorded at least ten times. The CDR3 region has the DNA TGTGCCAGCAGCCCCAGGGGAGAGAAGCATGGGAATCAGTACTTC. As protein: CASSPRGEKHGNQYF. The chain combines TRBV9 with TRBJ2-4; a weak D match, TRBD1 (6 bases). Germline V gives CDR1 SGDLS, CDR2 YYNGEE. The CDR3 has 15 amino acids. The ends were cut back, 4 bases at V and 12 bases at J, with 23 bases in the middle.

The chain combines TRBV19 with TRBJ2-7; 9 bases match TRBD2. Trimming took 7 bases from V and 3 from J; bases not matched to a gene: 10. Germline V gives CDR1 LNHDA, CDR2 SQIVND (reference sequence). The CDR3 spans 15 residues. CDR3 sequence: CASTPSGNYHYEQYF. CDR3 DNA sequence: TGTGCCAGTACCCCTAGCGGGAACTACCACTACGAGCAGTACTTC. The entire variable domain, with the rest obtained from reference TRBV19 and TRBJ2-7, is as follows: DGGITQSPKYLFRKEGQNVTLSCEQNLNHDAMYWYRQDPGQGLRLIYYSQIVNDFQKGDIAEGYSVSREKKESFPLTVTSAQKNPTAFYLCASTPSGNYHYEQYFGPGTRLTVT.

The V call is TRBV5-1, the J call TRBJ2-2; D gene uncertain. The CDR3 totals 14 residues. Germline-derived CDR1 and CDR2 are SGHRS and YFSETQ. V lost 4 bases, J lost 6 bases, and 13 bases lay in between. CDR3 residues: CASSQKVEAGELFF. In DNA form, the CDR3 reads TGCGCCAGCAGCCAGAAGGTGGAAGCCGGGGAGCTGTTTTTT.

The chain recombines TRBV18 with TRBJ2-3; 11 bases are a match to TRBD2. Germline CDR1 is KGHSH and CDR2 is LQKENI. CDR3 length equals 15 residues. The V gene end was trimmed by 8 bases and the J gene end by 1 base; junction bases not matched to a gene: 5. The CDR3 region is CASLETSGGTDTQYF. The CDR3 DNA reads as TGTGCCAGCCTGGAGACTAGCGGGGGCACAGATACGCAGTATTTT.

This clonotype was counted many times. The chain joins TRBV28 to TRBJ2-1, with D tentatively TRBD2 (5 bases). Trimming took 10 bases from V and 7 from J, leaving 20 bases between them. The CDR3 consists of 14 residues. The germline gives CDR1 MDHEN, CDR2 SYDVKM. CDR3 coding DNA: TGTGCCACCAAGGCAAGGGATAGGAGGAATGAGCAGTTCTTC. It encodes CATKARDRRNEQFF.

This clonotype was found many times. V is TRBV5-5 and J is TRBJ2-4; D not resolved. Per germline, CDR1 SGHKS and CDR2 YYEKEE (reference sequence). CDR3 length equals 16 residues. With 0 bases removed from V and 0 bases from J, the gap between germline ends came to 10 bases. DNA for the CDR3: TGTGCCAGCAGCTTGGGGGCAGCCCGAGCCAAAAACATTCAGTACTTC. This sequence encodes CASSLGAARAKNIQYF.

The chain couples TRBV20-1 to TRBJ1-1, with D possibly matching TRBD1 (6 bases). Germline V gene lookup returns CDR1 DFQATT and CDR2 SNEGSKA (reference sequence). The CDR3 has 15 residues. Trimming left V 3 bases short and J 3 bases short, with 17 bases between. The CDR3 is CSARAPGHQYTEAFF. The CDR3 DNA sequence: TGCAGTGCTAGGGCCCCGGGACACCAGTACACTGAAGCTTTCTTT.

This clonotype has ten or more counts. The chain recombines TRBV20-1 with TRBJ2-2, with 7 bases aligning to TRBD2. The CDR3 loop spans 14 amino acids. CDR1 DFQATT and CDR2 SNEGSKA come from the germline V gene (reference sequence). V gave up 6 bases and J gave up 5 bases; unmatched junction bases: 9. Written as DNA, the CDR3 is TGCAGTGCCAAAGCGGGGCGGTTGACCGGGGAGCTGTTTTTT. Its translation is CSAKAGRLTGELFF.

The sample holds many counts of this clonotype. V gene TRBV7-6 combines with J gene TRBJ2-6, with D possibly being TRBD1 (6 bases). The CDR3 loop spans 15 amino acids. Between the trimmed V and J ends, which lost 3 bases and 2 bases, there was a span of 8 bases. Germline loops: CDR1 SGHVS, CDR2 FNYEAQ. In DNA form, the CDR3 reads TGTGCCAGCAGCTTTGGGGGCACTGGGGCCAACGTCCTGACTTTC. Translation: CASSFGGTGANVLTF.

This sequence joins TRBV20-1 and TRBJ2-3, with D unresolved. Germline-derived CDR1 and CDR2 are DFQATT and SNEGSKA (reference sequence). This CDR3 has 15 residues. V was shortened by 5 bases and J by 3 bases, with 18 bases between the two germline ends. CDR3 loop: CSAHRPPRQTDTQYF. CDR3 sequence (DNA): TGCAGTGCTCACAGACCCCCCCGCCAGACAGATACGCAGTATTTT.

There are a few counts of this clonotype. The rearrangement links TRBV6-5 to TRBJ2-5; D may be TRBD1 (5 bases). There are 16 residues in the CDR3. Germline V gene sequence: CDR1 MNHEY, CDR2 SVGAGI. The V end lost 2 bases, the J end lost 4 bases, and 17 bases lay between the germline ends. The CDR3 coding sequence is TGTGCCAGCAGTTACCGATATAAGGGGCGCGGAGAGACCCAGTACTTC. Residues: CASSYRYKGRGETQYF.

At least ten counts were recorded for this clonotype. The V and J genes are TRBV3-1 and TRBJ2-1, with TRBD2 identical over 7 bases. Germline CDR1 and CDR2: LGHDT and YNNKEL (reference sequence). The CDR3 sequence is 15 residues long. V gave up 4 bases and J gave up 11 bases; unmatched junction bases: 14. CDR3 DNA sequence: TGTGCCAGCAGCCGCAAGGGCGCTAGCGGCCCCCAGCAGTTCTTC. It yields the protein CASSRKGASGPQQFF.

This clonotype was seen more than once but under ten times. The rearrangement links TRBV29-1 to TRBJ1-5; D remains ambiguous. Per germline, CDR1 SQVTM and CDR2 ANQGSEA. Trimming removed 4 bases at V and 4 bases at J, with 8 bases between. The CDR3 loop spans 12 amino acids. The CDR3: CSVGAENQPQHF. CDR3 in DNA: TGCAGCGTTGGGGCAGAAAATCAGCCCCAGCATTTT.

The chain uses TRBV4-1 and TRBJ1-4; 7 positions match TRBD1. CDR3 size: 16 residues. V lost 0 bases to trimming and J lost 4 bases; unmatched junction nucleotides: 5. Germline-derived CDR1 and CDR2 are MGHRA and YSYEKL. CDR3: CASSQEGTVFNEKLFF. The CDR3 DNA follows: TGCGCCAGCAGCCAAGAAGGGACAGTTTTTAATGAAAAACTGTTTTTT.

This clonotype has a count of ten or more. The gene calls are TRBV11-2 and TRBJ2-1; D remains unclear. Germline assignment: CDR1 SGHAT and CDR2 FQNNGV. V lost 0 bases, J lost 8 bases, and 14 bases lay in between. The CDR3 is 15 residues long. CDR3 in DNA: TGTGCCAGCAGCTTAGAACGTAGGCCTGGGGATGAGCAGTTCTTC. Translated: CASSLERRPGDEQFF.

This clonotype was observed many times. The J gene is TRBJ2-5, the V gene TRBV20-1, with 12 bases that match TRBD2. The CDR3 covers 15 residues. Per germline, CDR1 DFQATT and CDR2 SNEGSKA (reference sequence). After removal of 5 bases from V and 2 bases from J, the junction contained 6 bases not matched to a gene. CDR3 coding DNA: TGCAGTGCTCTGACTAGCGGGAGTTGGCAAGAGACCCAGTACTTC. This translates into CSALTSGSWQETQYF.

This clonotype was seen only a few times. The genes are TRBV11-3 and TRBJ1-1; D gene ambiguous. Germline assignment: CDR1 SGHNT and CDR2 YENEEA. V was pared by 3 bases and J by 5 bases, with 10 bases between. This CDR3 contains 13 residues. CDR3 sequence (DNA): TGTGCCAGCAGCTTCGGACTGACGACTGAAGCTTTCTTT. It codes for CASSFGLTTEAFF.

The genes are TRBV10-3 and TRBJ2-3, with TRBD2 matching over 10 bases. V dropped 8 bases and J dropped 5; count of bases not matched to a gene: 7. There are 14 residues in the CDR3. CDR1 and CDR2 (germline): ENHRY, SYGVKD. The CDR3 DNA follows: TGTGCCATCTCCGAGCGGGAGGGCGGAGATACGCAGTATTTT. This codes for CAISEREGGDTQYF.

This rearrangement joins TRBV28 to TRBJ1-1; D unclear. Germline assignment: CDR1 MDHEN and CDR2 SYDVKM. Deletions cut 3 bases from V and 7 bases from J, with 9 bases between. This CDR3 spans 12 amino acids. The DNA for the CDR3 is TGTGCCAGCAGTTTGGCTCGTTATGAAGCTTTCTTT. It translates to CASSLARYEAFF.

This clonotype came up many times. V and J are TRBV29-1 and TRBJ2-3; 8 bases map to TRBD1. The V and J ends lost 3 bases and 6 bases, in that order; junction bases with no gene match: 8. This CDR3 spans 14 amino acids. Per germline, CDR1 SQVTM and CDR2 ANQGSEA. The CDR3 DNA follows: TGCAGCGTTGATGGGGAGACAGGGGTCGATACGCAGTATTTT. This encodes CSVDGETGVDTQYF.